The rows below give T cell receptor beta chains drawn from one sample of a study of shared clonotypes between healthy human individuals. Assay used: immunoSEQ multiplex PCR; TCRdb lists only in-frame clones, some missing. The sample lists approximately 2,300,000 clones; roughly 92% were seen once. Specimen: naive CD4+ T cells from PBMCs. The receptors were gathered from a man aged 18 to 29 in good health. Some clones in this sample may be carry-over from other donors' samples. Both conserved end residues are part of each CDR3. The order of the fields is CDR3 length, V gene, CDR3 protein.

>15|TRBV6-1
CASSEGRSPYNEQFF
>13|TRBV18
CASSPATDGGYTF
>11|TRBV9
CASSKRVEQFF
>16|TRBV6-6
CASSSPGTVMNTEAFF
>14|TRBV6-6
CASSLGTTTDTQYF
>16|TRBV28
CASSPGTGAPRQPQHF
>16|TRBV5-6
CASSARSGQGFGGYTF
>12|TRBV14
CASSLYYATQYF
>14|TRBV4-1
CASRLRGPEEKLFF
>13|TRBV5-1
CASSLGRNTEAFF
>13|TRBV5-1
CASSLKQADTIYF
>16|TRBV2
CASSTGVTVGTDTQYF
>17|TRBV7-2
CASSFLPPGGKNYGYTF
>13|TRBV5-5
CASSYDRPGPQHF
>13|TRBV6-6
CASSPGQPPEQYF
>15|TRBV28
CASSETPAAPGTQYF
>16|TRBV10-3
CAISDRRGTIGETQYF
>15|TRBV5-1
CASSFATSGYNEQFF
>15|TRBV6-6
CASSLRQGKAYEQYF
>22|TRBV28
CASSLLGPPGLAGFLNTGELFF
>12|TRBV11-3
CASSRDNNEQFF
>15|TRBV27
CASSPAAGTGAGQHF
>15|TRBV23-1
CASSLRWTSNQPQHF
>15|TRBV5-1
CASSLGDTPRNTIYF
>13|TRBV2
CASRYRGQETQYF
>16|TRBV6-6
CASSYRTGGKTGELFF
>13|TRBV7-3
CASPGLSSYEQYF
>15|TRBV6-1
CASRGTSGSVGELFF
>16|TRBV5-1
CASSLRTGGSGNTIYF
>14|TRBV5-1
CASSSDSTYNEQFF
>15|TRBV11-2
CASTQAGRDYNEQFF
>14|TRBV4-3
CASSHRGAGDTQYF
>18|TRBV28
CASSLGLAGGPDYNEQFF
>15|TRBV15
CATSRTGTASRGYTF
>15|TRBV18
CASSPKGGFPYEQYF
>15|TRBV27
CASSLTRGTWETQYF
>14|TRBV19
CASSIQGPGNTIYF
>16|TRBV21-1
CASSKEEGDGGDTQYF